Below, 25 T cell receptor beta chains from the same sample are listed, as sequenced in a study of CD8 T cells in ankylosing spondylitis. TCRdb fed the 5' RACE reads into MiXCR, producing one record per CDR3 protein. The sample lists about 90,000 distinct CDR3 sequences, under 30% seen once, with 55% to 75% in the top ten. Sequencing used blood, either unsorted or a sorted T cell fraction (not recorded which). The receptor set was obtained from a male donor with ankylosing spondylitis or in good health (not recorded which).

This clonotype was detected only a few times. CDR3 amino acids: CASSLSMGLARYEQYF. In DNA, the CDR3 is TGTGCCAGCAGTTTATCGATGGGACTAGCGCGTTACGAGCAGTACTTC. The chain employs TRBV27 and TRBJ2-7, with 10 bases lining up with TRBD2. This CDR3 region has 16 residues. V gave up 0 bases and J gave up 4 bases; unmatched junction bases: 6. The V gene's germline CDR1 is MNHEY and CDR2 SMNVEV (reference sequence).

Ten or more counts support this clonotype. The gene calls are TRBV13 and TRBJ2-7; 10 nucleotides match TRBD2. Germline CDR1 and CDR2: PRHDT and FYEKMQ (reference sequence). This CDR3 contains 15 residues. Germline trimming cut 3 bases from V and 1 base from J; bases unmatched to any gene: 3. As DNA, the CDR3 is TGTGCCAGCAGCTTCGGACTAGCGGCTTCCTACGAGCAGTACTTC. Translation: CASSFGLAASYEQYF.

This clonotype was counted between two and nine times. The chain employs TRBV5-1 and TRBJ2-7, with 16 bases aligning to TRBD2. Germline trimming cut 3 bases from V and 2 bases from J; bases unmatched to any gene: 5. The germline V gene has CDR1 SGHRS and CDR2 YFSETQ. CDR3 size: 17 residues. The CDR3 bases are TGCGCCAGCAGCTCCACCGGGACTAGCGGGAGGGCCTACGAGCAGTACTTC. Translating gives CASSSTGTSGRAYEQYF.

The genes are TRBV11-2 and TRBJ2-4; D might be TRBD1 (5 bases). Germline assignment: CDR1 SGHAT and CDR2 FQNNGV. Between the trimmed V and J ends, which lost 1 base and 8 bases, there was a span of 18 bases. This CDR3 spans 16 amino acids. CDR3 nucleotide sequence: TGTGCCAGCAGCTTAGGGGGCCCCCCGGGTTGGGACATTCAGTACTTC. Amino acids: CASSLGGPPGWDIQYF.

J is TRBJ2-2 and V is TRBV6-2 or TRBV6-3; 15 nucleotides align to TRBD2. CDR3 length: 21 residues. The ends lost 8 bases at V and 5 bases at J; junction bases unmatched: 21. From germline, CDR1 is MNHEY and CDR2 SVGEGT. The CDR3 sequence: CASSDRGRTSGRARETGELFF. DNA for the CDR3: TGTGCCAGCTCCGATCGAGGGAGGACTAGCGGGAGGGCCCGGGAGACCGGGGAGCTGTTTTTT.

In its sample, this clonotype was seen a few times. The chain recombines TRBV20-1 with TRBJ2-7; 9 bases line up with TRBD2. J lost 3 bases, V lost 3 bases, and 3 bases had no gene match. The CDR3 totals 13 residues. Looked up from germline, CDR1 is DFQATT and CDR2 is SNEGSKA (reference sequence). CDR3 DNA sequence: TGCAGTGCTAGGGGGACTAGCAACTACGAGCAGTACTTC. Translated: CSARGTSNYEQYF.

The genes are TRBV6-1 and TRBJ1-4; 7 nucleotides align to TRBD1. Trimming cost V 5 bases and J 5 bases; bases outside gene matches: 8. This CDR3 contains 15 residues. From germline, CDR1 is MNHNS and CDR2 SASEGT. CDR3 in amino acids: CASSREGARNEKLFF. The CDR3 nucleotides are TGTGCCAGCAGTCGTGAGGGGGCTAGAAATGAAAAACTGTTTTTT.

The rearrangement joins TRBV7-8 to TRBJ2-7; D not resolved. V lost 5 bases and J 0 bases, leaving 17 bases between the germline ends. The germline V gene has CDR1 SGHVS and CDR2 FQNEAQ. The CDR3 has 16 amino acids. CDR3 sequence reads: CASSPRLPGGSYEQYV. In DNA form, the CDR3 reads TGTGCCAGCAGCCCCAGACTTCCCGGCGGCTCCTACGAGCAGTACGTC.

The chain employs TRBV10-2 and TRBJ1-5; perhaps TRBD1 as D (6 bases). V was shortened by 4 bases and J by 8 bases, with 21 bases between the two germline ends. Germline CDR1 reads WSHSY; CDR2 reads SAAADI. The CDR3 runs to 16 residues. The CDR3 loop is CASSVSPRGVKEPQHF. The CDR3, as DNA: TGCGCCAGCAGTGTCTCCCCCAGGGGAGTTAAGGAGCCCCAGCATTTT.

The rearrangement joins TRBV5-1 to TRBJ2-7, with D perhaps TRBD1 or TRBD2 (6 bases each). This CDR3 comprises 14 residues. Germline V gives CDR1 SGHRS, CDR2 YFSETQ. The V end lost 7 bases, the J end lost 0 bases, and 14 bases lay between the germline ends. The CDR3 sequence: CASSLGGHSYEQYF. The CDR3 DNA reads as TGCGCCAGCTCCCTAGGGGGGCACTCCTACGAGCAGTACTTC.

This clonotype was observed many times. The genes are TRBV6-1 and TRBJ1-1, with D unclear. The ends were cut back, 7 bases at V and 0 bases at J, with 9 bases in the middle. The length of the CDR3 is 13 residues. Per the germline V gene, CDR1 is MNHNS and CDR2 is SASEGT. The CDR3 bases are TGTGCCAGCAAAACAGAAATGAACACTGAAGCTTTCTTT. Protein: CASKTEMNTEAFF.

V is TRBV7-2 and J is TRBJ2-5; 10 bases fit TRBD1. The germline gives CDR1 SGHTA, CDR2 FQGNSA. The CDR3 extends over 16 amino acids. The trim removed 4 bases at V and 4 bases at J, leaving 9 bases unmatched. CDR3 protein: CASSSKGQGIGETQYF. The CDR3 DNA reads TGTGCCAGCAGCTCCAAGGGACAGGGGATCGGAGAGACCCAGTACTTC. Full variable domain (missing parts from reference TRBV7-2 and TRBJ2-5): GAGVSQSPSNKVTEKGKDVELRCDPISGHTALYWYRQSLGQGLEFLIYFQGNSAPDKSGLPSDRFSAERTGGSVSTLTIQRTQQEDSAVYLCASSSKGQGIGETQYFGPGTRLLVL.

The CDR3 loop is CSVEDPGVHPNNYNEQFF. The CDR3 DNA reads as TGCAGCGTTGAAGATCCCGGGGTACATCCCAATAACTACAATGAGCAGTTCTTC. V usage is TRBV29-1 and J usage is TRBJ2-1; TRBD2 is a possible D gene (5 bases). Germline V gene lookup returns CDR1 SQVTM and CDR2 ANQGSEA. The CDR3 contains 18 residues. V was shortened by 0 bases and J by 3 bases, with 21 bases between the two germline ends.

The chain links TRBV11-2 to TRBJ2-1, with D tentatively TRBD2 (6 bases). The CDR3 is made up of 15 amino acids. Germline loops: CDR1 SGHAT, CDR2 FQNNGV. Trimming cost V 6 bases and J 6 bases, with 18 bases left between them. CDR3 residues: CASRAWRESGNEQFF. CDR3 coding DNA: TGTGCCAGCAGAGCCTGGAGGGAGTCGGGCAATGAGCAGTTCTTC. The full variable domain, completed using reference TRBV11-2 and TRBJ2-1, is EAGVAQSPRYKIIEKRQSVAFWCNPISGHATLYWYQQILGQGPKLLIQFQNNGVVDDSQLPKDRFSAERLKGVDSTLKIQPAKLEDSAVYLCASRAWRESGNEQFFGPGTRLTVL.

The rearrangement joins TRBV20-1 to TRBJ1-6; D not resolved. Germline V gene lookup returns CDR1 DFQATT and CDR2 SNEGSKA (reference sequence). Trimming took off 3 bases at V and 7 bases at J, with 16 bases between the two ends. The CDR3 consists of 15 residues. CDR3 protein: CSASGNRGGNSPLHF. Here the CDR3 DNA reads TGCAGTGCTAGCGGAAACCGAGGAGGGAATTCACCCCTCCACTTT.

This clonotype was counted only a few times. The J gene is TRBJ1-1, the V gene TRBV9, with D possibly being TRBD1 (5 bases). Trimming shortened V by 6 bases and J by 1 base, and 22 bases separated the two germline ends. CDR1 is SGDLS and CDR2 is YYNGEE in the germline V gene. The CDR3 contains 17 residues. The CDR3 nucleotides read TGTGCCAGCACCTTCCGAGGAGGGGACCCCCGGAACACTGAAGCTTTCTTT. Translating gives CASTFRGGDPRNTEAFF.

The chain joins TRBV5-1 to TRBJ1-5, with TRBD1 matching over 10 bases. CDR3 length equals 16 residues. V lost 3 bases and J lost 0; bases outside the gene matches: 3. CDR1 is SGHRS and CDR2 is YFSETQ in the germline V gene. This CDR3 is CASSSGQGGSNQPQHF. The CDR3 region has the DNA TGCGCCAGCAGCTCCGGACAGGGGGGTAGCAATCAGCCCCAGCATTTT.

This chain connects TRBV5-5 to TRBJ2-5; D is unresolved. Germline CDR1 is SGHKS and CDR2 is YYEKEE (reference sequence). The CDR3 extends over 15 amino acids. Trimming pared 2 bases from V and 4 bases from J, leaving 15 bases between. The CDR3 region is CASSLIVLSGETQYF. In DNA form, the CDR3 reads TGTGCCAGCAGCTTAATTGTTCTGTCCGGAGAGACCCAGTACTTC.

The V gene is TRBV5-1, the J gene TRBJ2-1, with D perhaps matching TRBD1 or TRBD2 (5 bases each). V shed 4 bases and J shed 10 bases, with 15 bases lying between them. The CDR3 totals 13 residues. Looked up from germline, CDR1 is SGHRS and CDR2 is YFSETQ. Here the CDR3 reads CASSPDGAGEQFF. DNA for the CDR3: TGCGCCAGCAGCCCGGACGGGGCAGGGGAGCAGTTCTTC. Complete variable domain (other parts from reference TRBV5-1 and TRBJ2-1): KAGVTQTPRYLIKTRGQQVTLSCSPISGHRSVSWYQQTPGQGLQFLFEYFSETQRNKGNFPGRFSGRQFSNSRSEMNVSTLELGDSALYLCASSPDGAGEQFFGPGTRLTVL.

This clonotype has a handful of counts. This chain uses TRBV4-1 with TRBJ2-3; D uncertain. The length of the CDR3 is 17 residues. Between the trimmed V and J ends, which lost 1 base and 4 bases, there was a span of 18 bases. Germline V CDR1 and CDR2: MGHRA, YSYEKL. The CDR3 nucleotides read TGCGCCAGCAGCCAAGGGCCGCCCAAAAGCCGGGCAGATACGCAGTATTTT. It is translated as CASSQGPPKSRADTQYF.

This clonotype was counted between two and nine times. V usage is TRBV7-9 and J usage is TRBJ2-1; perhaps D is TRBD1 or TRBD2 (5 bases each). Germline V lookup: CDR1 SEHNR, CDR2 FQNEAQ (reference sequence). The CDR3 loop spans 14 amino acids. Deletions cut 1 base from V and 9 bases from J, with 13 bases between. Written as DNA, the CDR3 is TGTGCCAGCAGCTTAGGGGTGGGGGATCTTGAGCAGTTCTTC. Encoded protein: CASSLGVGDLEQFF.

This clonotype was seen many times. This CDR3 reads CASSLEGQASTDTQYF. Written as DNA, the CDR3 is TGCGCCAGCAGCTTGGAGGGACAAGCCAGCACAGATACGCAGTATTTT. V usage is TRBV5-1 and J usage is TRBJ2-3, with D possibly being TRBD1 (6 bases). The CDR3 length is 16 residues. In germline, CDR1 is SGHRS, CDR2 YFSETQ. V lost 0 bases to trimming and J lost 0 bases, with 11 bases between them.

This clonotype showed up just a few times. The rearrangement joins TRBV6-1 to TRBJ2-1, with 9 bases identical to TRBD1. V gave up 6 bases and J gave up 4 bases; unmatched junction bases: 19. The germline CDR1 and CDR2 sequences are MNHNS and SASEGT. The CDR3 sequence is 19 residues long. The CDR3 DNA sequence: TGTGCCAGCAGGGTACCATGGACAGGGGCGGGAAGGGAATACAATGAGCAGTTCTTC. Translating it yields CASRVPWTGAGREYNEQFF.

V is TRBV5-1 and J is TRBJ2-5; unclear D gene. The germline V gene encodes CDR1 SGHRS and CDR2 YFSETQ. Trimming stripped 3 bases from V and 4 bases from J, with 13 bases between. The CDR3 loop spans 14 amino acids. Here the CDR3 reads CASSSWTGRETQYF. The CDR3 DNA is TGCGCCAGCAGCTCATGGACGGGTAGAGAGACCCAGTACTTC.

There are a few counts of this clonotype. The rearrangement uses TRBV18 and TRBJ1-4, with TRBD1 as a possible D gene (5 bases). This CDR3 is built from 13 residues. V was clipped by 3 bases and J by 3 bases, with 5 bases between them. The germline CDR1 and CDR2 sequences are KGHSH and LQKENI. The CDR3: CASSPGANEKLFF. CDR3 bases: TGTGCCAGCTCACCGGGGGCTAATGAAAAACTGTTTTTT.